This T cell receptor beta chain was captured by sequencing in a study of blood T cell repertoires in COVID-19 (dated by TCRdb to about 2020). For the study in its entirety: Samples covering the acute and convalescent phases of COVID-19 were provided by collaborators in the United States, Italy and Spain. The material from the prospective study consisted of cDNA or gDNA derived from T cells, B-cell-depleted T cells, or PBMCs. Subjects who had been exposed to COVID-19, were actively infected with it, or had recovered from it provided the deeply sampled blood TCRbeta repertoires that made up the dataset. Samples were obtained from the ongoing ImmuneRACE study (first 160 participants) and from 1,254 subjects provided by 6 global collaborators. Nearly every sample came with metadata listing a de-identified subject ID, COVID-19 status, age in years and sex. Where available, HLA class I and class II types were obtained from metadata supplied by the sample provider rather than from assay-based typing. The repertoires were released in a freely available public database intended as a resource for research on the immune response to SARS-CoV-2.

Including the terminal cysteine and phenylalanine, the CDR3 comprises 14 residues. The CDR3 DNA has 42 bases and is translated from base 1. Here V drops 0 bases and J drops 6 bases, and the junction holds 2 bases not matched to any gene. CDR1 and CDR2 are read off the germline V gene as LGHNA and YSLEER. Summary of the overall study and its limitations: Clinical and demographic metadata were provided uncurated, with the amount varying by source and participant.

For this clone: The target of this receptor is not known. It has no much larger one-base neighbor in the sample; base qualities were not kept.

TCRbeta CDR3 regions were amplified from genomic DNA by means of the immunoSEQ Assay, a bias-controlled multiplex PCR. As for the original processing: The number of nucleated cells in each sample was estimated by amplification of reference gene primers within the assay. Sequence reads were collapsed and filtered to measure the absolute abundance of every unique TCRbeta CDR3 rearrangement. For each sample, productive Simpson clonality was calculated by taking the square root of Simpson's diversity index across productive rearrangements. This is the immuneACCESS table as TCRdb keeps it, with only in-frame sequences that have V and J called. A part of the clones is gone; compared with another copy, unresolved V genes explain less than half, and the rest is unexplained. D and trimming were read from the DNA, whereas the V and J calls and clone size are those reported in that table. This sample comprises fewer than 40,000 clones, over 60% of them detected only once. The ten largest make up just under 2% of the sample.

The collaborating institutions used their own protocols to collect whole blood in K2EDTA tubes. For TCRbeta analysis, collaborator samples were shipped as frozen whole blood, as isolated PBMCs, or as DNA extracted from either sample type. The chain couples TRBV4-3 to TRBJ2-3, and 8 junctional nucleotides match TRBD2. This TCR was sampled from a man in his fifties or sixties with active COVID-19. The sequencing sample was made of peripheral blood. The CDR3 reads as follows: CASSQELAEDTQYF. The DNA sequence is given as TGCGCCAGCAGCCAAGAACTAGCGGAGGATACGCAGTATTTT.